The 20 T cell receptor beta chains below all came from one sample that was sequenced in a study of identical twins. TCRdb re-called the 5' RACE reads through MiXCR, storing one row per CDR3 protein. Of approximately 240,000 distinct CDR3 sequences in the sample, over 11% were seen once. Material: memory (CD45RO+) T cells sorted from blood. These receptor sequences come from a woman between 18 and 30 years old in good health.

This clonotype was observed many times. The rearrangement links TRBV12-3 or TRBV12-4 to TRBJ1-2; D perhaps matches TRBD1 (5 bases). The CDR3 extends over 16 amino acids. Between the trimmed V and J ends, which lost 3 bases and 4 bases, there was a span of 18 bases. The CDR3 loop reads CASSFPTQTDFYGYTF. DNA of the CDR3: TGTGCCAGCAGTTTCCCTACTCAGACAGACTTCTATGGCTACACCTTC.

The V and J genes are TRBV12-3 or TRBV12-4 and TRBJ2-1; D might be TRBD1 or TRBD2, each matching 5 bases. With 3 bases removed from V and 15 bases from J, the gap between germline ends came to 24 bases. This CDR3 is built from 15 residues. CDR3 in amino acids: CASSFYPPWGKRVFF. DNA of the CDR3: TGTGCCAGCAGTTTTTACCCCCCTTGGGGGAAAAGGGTGTTCTTC.

This clonotype showed up just a few times. The rearrangement joins TRBV6-1 to TRBJ1-4; D call uncertain. The CDR3 is 14 amino acids. Germline V gene data show CDR1 as MNHNS and CDR2 as SASEGT. The germline V and J ends were trimmed by 6 bases and 5 bases, with 13 bases remaining between them. The DNA for the CDR3 is TGTGCCAGCAGCCCACGGGAGGGAAATGAAAAACTGTTTTTT. It yields the protein CASSPREGNEKLFF.

This clonotype turned up a few times. The genes are TRBV20-1 and TRBJ2-1; D remains ambiguous. CDR3 size: 15 residues. Between the trimmed V and J ends, which lost 3 bases and 4 bases, there was a span of 16 bases. Germline CDR1 reads DFQATT; CDR2 reads SNEGSKA (reference sequence). CDR3 bases: TGCAGTGCTAGGCCCGGGTCTCGATTATACAATGAGCAGTTCTTC. Residues: CSARPGSRLYNEQFF.

In this sample, this clonotype turned up many times. The chain uses TRBV5-5 and TRBJ2-1; no clear D. The length of the CDR3 is 13 residues. Trimming cost V 4 bases and J 5 bases, with 10 bases left between them. Germline values: CDR1 SGHKS, CDR2 YYEKEE (reference sequence). This chain's CDR3 is CASSGVRHNEQFF. Here the CDR3 DNA reads TGTGCCAGCAGCGGAGTCAGACACAATGAGCAGTTCTTC.

The J gene is TRBJ1-1, the V gene TRBV20-1; 9 bases line up with TRBD1. The CDR3 contains 12 residues. Germline values: CDR1 DFQATT, CDR2 SNEGSKA (reference sequence). V shed 7 bases and J 3 bases; nucleotides not matched to a gene: 3. CDR3 amino acids: CSVTGGDTEAFF. CDR3 DNA: TGCAGTGTGACAGGGGGAGACACTGAAGCTTTCTTT.

V gene TRBV5-1 combines with J gene TRBJ2-7, with 7 bases aligning to TRBD1. The CDR3 has 16 residues. J was trimmed by 1 base and V by 4 bases; bases with no gene match: 11. Germline V gene data show CDR1 as SGHRS and CDR2 as YFSETQ. The CDR3 sequence is CASSPTGAQGSYEQYF. As DNA, the CDR3 is TGCGCCAGCAGCCCAACAGGGGCCCAGGGGTCCTACGAGCAGTACTTC.

This clonotype has a handful of counts. The genes are TRBV19 and TRBJ2-1; TRBD2 matches at 9 bases. CDR1 and CDR2 from the germline V gene are LNHDA and SQIVND (reference sequence). The CDR3 is made up of 15 amino acids. The V and J ends lost 2 bases and 4 bases, in that order; junction bases with no gene match: 3. The CDR3 nucleotides are TGTGCCAGTAGTATACTAGCGGGAAGGTACAATGAGCAGTTCTTC. Its translation: CASSILAGRYNEQFF.

This clonotype was found a few times. This chain links TRBV6-2 or TRBV6-3 with TRBJ2-7; D possibly matches TRBD1 or TRBD2 (5 bases each). V was pared by 5 bases and J by 2 bases, with 16 bases between. Germline CDR1 MNHEY, CDR2 SVGEGT. This CDR3 is built from 15 residues. CDR3 region: CASSPAGTLAYEQYF. CDR3 sequence (DNA): TGTGCCAGCAGTCCTGCCGGGACGCTGGCCTACGAGCAGTACTTC.

The chain is built from TRBV12-3 or TRBV12-4 and TRBJ2-1, with 10 bases lining up with TRBD2. Germline trimming cut 10 bases from V and 8 bases from J; bases unmatched to any gene: 8. The CDR3 is made up of 13 amino acids. As DNA, the CDR3 is TGTGCCATAAGCGGGGGGGCCTCCCATGAGCAGTTCTTC. As protein: CAISGGASHEQFF.

This clonotype occurred many times. The rearrangement joins TRBV10-3 to TRBJ2-5, with D perhaps matching TRBD1 (6 bases). Germline CDR1 is ENHRY and CDR2 is SYGVKD. This CDR3 is built from 13 residues. The germline V and J ends were trimmed by 3 bases and 5 bases, with 10 bases remaining between them. The CDR3 DNA follows: TGTGCCATCAGTGACGCAGGGGTGGAGACCCAGTACTTC. Translating it yields CAISDAGVETQYF.

The chain is built from TRBV5-1 and TRBJ2-2; 8 positions match TRBD1. V shed 7 bases and J 4 bases; nucleotides not matched to a gene: 6. Germline V gene sequence: CDR1 SGHRS, CDR2 YFSETQ. The CDR3 runs to 14 residues. CDR3 amino acids: CASGRQGSTGELFF. The CDR3 coding sequence is TGCGCCAGCGGACGACAGGGGAGCACCGGGGAGCTGTTTTTT.

This clonotype was counted many times. The V and J genes are TRBV15 and TRBJ2-3, with 11 bases that match TRBD2. V lost 3 bases to trimming and J lost 2 bases; unmatched junction nucleotides: 4. CDR3 length: 16 residues. CDR1 and CDR2 from the germline V gene are LNHNV and YYDKDF (reference sequence). The CDR3 is CATSSGLAGSTDTQYF. The CDR3 DNA sequence: TGTGCCACCAGCAGCGGACTAGCGGGCTCCACAGATACGCAGTATTTT.

This clonotype was counted a few times. The genes are TRBV9 and TRBJ1-1; D remains unclear. This CDR3 is 15 amino acids long. Germline V CDR1 and CDR2: SGDLS, YYNGEE. With 4 bases removed from V and 4 bases from J, the gap between germline ends came to 17 bases. CDR3 amino acids: CASSQYLQTGTEAFF. The DNA for the CDR3 is TGTGCCAGCAGCCAGTACTTGCAGACTGGCACTGAAGCTTTCTTT.

V is TRBV5-1 and J is TRBJ2-3, with D possibly matching TRBD1 (6 bases). V was trimmed by 2 bases and J by 4 bases, leaving 14 bases between them. The CDR3 covers 15 residues. Germline V CDR1 and CDR2: SGHRS, YFSETQ. The CDR3 loop is CASSFWTAAADTQYF. In nucleotides, the CDR3 is TGCGCCAGCAGCTTCTGGACAGCGGCGGCAGATACGCAGTATTTT.

This clonotype was counted a few times. This chain uses TRBV20-1 with TRBJ2-7; maybe TRBD2 (5 bases). Looked up from germline, CDR1 is DFQATT and CDR2 is SNEGSKA (reference sequence). The CDR3 sequence is 14 residues long. Trimming removed 6 bases at V and 3 bases at J, with 18 bases between. CDR3 nucleotides: TGCAGTGCCATCCAGCAGCGGACGGGCTACGAGCAGTACTTC. Residues: CSAIQQRTGYEQYF.

This chain links TRBV24-1 with TRBJ2-2; TRBD1 might be the D (7 bases). The germline CDR1 and CDR2 sequences are KGHDR and SFDVKD. Trimming cost V 5 bases and J 5 bases, with 14 bases left between them. The CDR3 has 15 residues. The CDR3: CATSVRRGLTGELFF. CDR3 nucleotides: TGTGCCACCAGTGTAAGGAGGGGGCTGACCGGGGAGCTGTTTTTT.

This clonotype has at least ten counts. The rearrangement joins TRBV12-3 or TRBV12-4 to TRBJ2-2; D uncertain. V was shortened by 3 bases and J by 1 base, with 6 bases between the two germline ends. The CDR3 runs to 14 residues. As DNA, the CDR3 is TGTGCCAGCAGTTTGGCTTGGAACACCGGGGAGCTGTTTTTT. It is translated as CASSLAWNTGELFF.

The rearrangement links TRBV12-3 or TRBV12-4 to TRBJ2-1, with TRBD2 matching 7 bases. This CDR3 has 13 residues. The J segment lost 6 bases and the V segment lost 5 bases, leaving 4 bases of the junction unmatched. The CDR3 DNA is TGTGCCAGCAGTACCCGACTAGCCAATGAGCAGTTCTTC. Translated, it gives CASSTRLANEQFF.

This clonotype was found a few times. This rearrangement joins TRBV7-2 to TRBJ2-1, with D tentatively TRBD1 or TRBD2 (6 bases each). Trimming removed 4 bases at V and 3 bases at J, with 13 bases between. The CDR3 is 15 amino acids. Germline loops: CDR1 SGHTA, CDR2 FQGNSA. CDR3 nucleotide sequence: TGTGCCAGCAGCTGGAGGGGGAGAGGCTACAATGAGCAGTTCTTC. Encoded protein: CASSWRGRGYNEQFF.